The 10 T cell receptor beta chains reported below all come from one sample, sequenced in a study of identical twins. TCRdb ran MiXCR on the 5' RACE reads and lists one entry per CDR3 protein. This table has 500,000 to 650,000 distinct CDR3 sequences, about a fifth appearing once. The same sample was also used in a study of yellow fever vaccine responses in identical twins.

Sample: CD4+ T cells sorted from blood. The receptors come from a woman aged 18-35 years in good health.

The chain joins TRBV5-8 to TRBJ2-7; D gene unclear. The CDR3 consists of 13 residues. Trimming removed 3 bases at V and 0 bases at J, with 7 bases between. Germline CDR1 is SGHTS and CDR2 is YDEGEE. The DNA of the CDR3 is TGTGCCAGCAGCTCTCGACACTCCTACGAGCAGTACGTC. It is translated as CASSSRHSYEQYV.

The chain recombines TRBV6-5 with TRBJ2-3; D is possibly TRBD1 or TRBD2 (5 bases each). V shed 0 bases and J shed 3 bases, with 13 bases lying between them. This CDR3 is built from 16 residues. The germline CDR1 and CDR2 sequences are MNHEY and SVGAGI. Written as DNA, the CDR3 is TGTGCCAGCAGTTACTCGGGGGTACGGGGTACAGATACGCAGTATTTT. It encodes CASSYSGVRGTDTQYF.

The rearrangement uses TRBV20-1 and TRBJ2-5, with D unclear. Deletions cut 3 bases from V and 3 bases from J, with 5 bases between. CDR1 and CDR2 from the germline V gene are DFQATT and SNEGSKA (reference sequence). This CDR3 region has 11 residues. The CDR3 sequence: CSARWEETQYF. Here the CDR3 DNA reads TGCAGTGCTAGGTGGGAAGAGACCCAGTACTTC.

This clonotype was seen many times. V gene TRBV20-1 combines with J gene TRBJ2-7; weak D call: TRBD2 (6 bases). Trimming pared 2 bases from V and 6 bases from J, leaving 14 bases between. The CDR3 contains 13 residues. Germline assignment: CDR1 DFQATT and CDR2 SNEGSKA (reference sequence). The CDR3, as DNA: TGCAGTGCTAGAAAAGGGTCTAGCGCCGAGCAGTACTTC. This translates into CSARKGSSAEQYF.

This CDR3 is CASSVDREPWYEQYF. The CDR3, as DNA: TGTGCCAGCAGCGTAGACCGGGAGCCTTGGTACGAGCAGTACTTC. The rearrangement joins TRBV9 to TRBJ2-7; tentatively, D is TRBD2 (6 bases). The length of the CDR3 is 15 residues. The germline CDR1 and CDR2 sequences are SGDLS and YYNGEE. V was clipped by 0 bases and J by 4 bases, with 14 bases between them.

This clonotype was observed a few times. J is TRBJ1-1 and V is TRBV3-1; D is undetermined. V was shortened by 4 bases and J by 1 base, with 13 bases between the two germline ends. The germline V gene has CDR1 LGHDT and CDR2 YNNKEL (reference sequence). This CDR3 spans 15 amino acids. Written as DNA, the CDR3 is TGTGCCAGCAGCCTCGGTTTAGCCGGGAACACTGAAGCTTTCTTT. Residues: CASSLGLAGNTEAFF.

The chain links TRBV4-2 to TRBJ2-3; 7 bases agree with TRBD1. Germline CDR1 and CDR2: LGHNA and YNFKEQ. The CDR3 covers 18 residues. V shed 3 bases and J 5 bases; nucleotides not matched to a gene: 17. The CDR3 here is CASSQTGFEGQPVDTQYF. The CDR3 nucleotides read TGTGCCAGCAGCCAGACAGGGTTTGAGGGTCAACCGGTAGATACGCAGTATTTT.

This clonotype was counted a few times. This chain connects TRBV5-1 to TRBJ2-4; the D is unclear. The CDR3 is made up of 14 amino acids. Germline assignment: CDR1 SGHRS and CDR2 YFSETQ. V lost 5 bases to trimming and J lost 4 bases, with 13 bases between them. The DNA of the CDR3 is TGCGCCAGCAGTACTGTTTCGGGTAAAAACATTCAGTACTTC. Residues: CASSTVSGKNIQYF.

This clonotype was detected a few times. V gene TRBV10-1 combines with J gene TRBJ2-1, with D maybe TRBD1 (6 bases). CDR3 length equals 14 residues. Trimming took 3 bases from V and 6 from J, leaving 12 bases between them. Germline values: CDR1 WNHNN, CDR2 SYGVQD (reference sequence). Here the CDR3 reads CASSDQGHLNEQFF. The CDR3 nucleotides read TGCGCCAGCAGTGACCAGGGGCACCTCAATGAGCAGTTCTTC.

This clonotype came up a few times. The chain joins TRBV12-3 or TRBV12-4 to TRBJ2-3; 8 nucleotides match TRBD2. The CDR3 spans 16 residues. V was clipped by 3 bases and J by 4 bases; unmatched bases: 9. As DNA, the CDR3 is TGTGCCAGCAGTTTTTGGTCGAGCGGGAGTGCAGATACGCAGTATTTT. Translation gives CASSFWSSGSADTQYF.